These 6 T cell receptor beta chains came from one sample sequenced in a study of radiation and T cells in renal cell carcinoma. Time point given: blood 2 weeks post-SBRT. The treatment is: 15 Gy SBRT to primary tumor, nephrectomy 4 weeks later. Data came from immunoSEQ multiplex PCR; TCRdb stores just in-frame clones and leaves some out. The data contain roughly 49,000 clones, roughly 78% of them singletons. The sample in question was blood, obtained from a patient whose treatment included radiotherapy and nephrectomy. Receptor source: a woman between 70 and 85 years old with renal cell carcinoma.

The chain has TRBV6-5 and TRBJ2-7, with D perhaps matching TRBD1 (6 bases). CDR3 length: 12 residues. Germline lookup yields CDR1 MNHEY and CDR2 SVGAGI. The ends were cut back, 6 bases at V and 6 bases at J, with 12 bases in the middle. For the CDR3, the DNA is TGTGCCAGCAGGAAAGGACAGCGCGAGCAGTACTTC. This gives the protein CASRKGQREQYF.

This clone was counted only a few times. CDR3 region: CASQDRYEAFF. CDR3 DNA sequence: TGTGCCAGCCAGGACAGATATGAAGCTTTCTTT. The chain recombines TRBV6-5 with TRBJ1-1, with D perhaps TRBD1 (6 bases). The V end was cut by 8 bases, the J end by 7 bases, with 11 bases between. This CDR3 comprises 11 residues. Germline CDR1 MNHEY, CDR2 SVGAGI.

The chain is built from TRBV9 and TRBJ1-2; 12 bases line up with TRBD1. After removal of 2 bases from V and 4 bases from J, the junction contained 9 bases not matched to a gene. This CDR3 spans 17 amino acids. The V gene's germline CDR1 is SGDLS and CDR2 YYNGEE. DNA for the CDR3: TGTGCCAGCAGCGTGGCCCCGGGACAGGGGGCCTTCTATGGCTACACCTTC. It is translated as CASSVAPGQGAFYGYTF.

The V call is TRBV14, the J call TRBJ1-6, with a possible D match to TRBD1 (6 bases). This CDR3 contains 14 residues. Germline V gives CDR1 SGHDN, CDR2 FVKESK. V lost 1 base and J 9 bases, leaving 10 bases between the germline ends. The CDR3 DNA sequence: TGTGCCAGCAGCCAAGGAAGGGGGTTTTCACCCCTCCACTTT. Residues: CASSQGRGFSPLHF.

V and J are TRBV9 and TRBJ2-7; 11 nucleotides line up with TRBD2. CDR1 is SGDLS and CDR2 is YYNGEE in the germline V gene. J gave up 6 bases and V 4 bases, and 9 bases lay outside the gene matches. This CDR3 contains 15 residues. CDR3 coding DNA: TGTGCCAGCAGCTCCGGGACTAGCGGTGGCCTCGAGCAGTACTTC. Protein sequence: CASSSGTSGGLEQYF.

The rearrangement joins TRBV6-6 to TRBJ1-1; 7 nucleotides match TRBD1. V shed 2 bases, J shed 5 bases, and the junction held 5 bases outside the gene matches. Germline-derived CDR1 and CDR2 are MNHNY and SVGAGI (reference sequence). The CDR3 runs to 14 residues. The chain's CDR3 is CASSYAQGSTEAFF. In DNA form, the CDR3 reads TGTGCCAGCAGTTACGCACAGGGGAGTACTGAAGCTTTCTTT.